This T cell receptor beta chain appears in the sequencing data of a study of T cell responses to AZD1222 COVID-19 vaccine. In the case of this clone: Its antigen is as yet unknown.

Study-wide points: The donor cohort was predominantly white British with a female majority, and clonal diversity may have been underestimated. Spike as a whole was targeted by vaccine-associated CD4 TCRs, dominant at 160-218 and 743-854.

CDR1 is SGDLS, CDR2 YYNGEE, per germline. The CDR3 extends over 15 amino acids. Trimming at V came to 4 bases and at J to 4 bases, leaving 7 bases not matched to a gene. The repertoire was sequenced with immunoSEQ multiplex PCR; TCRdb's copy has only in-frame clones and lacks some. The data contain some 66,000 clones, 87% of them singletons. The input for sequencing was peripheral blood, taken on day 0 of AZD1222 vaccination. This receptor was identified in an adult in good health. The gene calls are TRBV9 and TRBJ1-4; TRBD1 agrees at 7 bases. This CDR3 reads CASSTRTGGNEKLFF. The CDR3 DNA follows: TGTGCCAGCAGCACACGGACAGGCGGTAATGAAAAACTGTTTTTT.